This is a list of T cell receptor beta chains from one sample in a study of OX40 agonist ivuxolimab in advanced cancers. The assay was immunoSEQ multiplex PCR, and TCRdb's table has in-frame clones only and misses some. Found here are around 76,000 clones, roughly 80% of them singletons; the top ten hold 5% to 6%. The material was CD4+ or CD8+ T cells sorted from blood, obtained in a trial of the OX40 agonist ivuxolimab. The origin of the receptors is an adult with an advanced solid tumor such as melanoma, head and neck, liver or kidney cancer. CDR3s leave out the opening cysteine and the closing phenylalanine or tryptophan.

TRBJ2-2,TRBV19,ASSSPSGSSKAGELF
TRBJ2-2,TRBV5-1,ASSLRDTPKGTGELF
TRBJ2-3,TRBV6-6,ASSPPGGARDTQY
TRBJ2-1,TRBV5-1,ASSFGSGLTGNEQF
TRBJ2-7,TRBV9,ASSPTGDGRYEQY
TRBJ2-3,TRBV2,ASISGRSTDTQY
TRBJ2-3,TRBV28,ASSPGGTTDTQY
TRBJ1-1,TRBV2,ASSEAVGGYEAF
TRBJ2-3,TRBV9,ASSVDDLAGPGGEWQY
TRBJ1-2,TRBV18,ASRPDRAGYT
TRBJ2-3,TRBV10-1,ASSGGYSGGDTQY
TRBJ1-2,TRBV7-2,ASSLASLGSYGYT
TRBJ1-5,TRBV18,ASSPVRDSSNQPQH
TRBJ2-1,TRBV5-1,ASSRGPTNEQF
TRBJ1-1,TRBV27,ASSLQGAVSTEAF
TRBJ1-6,TRBV28,ASSLLSTGRPNSPLH
TRBJ2-7,TRBV2,ASSDLRQRAAEQY
TRBJ1-3,TRBV7-2,ASSLGLGRRIY
TRBJ2-3,TRBV7-3,ASSRAPTGTDTQY
TRBJ1-1,TRBV7-2,ASSLVARQNTEAF
TRBJ1-1,TRBV10-1,ASSEGDRGAF
TRBJ1-1,TRBV5-8,ASSPQDEAF
TRBJ2-7,TRBV7-2,ASSSAYEQY
TRBJ1-5,TRBV28,ASSVTEQPQH
TRBJ1-6,TRBV6-5,ASSYEPGNNSPLH
TRBJ1-2,TRBV5-3,ARSLVMGFGYT
TRBJ1-1,TRBV28,ASSLLSEGRVEAF
TRBJ1-5,TRBV7-3,ASSPQGGNQPQH
TRBJ1-1,TRBV5-5,ASSLSGGAETEAF
TRBJ2-7,TRBV10-1,ASSEDQGTLEQY
TRBJ2-7,TRBV15,ATKRDRAGYEQY
TRBJ2-7,TRBV2,ASSVWTSGNEQY
TRBJ2-5,TRBV27,ASSLGETQY
TRBJ2-3,TRBV5-6,ASSLGLGEGADTQY
TRBJ1-2,TRBV29-1,SVDKGQGIGGYT